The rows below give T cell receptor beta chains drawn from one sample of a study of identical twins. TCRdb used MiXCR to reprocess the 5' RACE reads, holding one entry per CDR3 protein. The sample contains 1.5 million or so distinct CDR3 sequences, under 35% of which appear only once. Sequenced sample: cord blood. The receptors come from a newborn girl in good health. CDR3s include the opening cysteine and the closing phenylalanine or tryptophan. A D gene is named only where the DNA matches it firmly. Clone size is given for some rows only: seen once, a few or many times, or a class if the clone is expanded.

CDR3: CASTGLSPASDEQFF
DNA: TGCGCCAGCACCGGACTCTCCCCTGCGAGCGATGAGCAGTTCTTC
J: TRBJ2-1
size: .
D: .
length: 15
V: TRBV5-1

CDR3: CAISPSGDGYGYTF
DNA: TGTGCCATCAGCCCTTCGGGGGATGGCTATGGCTACACCTTC
J: TRBJ1-2
size: .
D: .
length: 14
V: TRBV10-3

CDR3: CASSLAWLTSGRVRDTQYF
DNA: TGTGCCAGCAGCTTAGCGTGGCTGACTAGCGGGAGGGTACGGGATACGCAGTATTTT
J: TRBJ2-3
size: .
D: TRBD2
length: 19
V: TRBV7-2

CDR3: CASSLRAVSSYNEQFF
DNA: TGTGCCAGCAGTTTGCGAGCGGTTAGCTCCTACAATGAGCAGTTCTTC
J: TRBJ2-1
size: few
D: .
length: 16
V: TRBV27

CDR3: CASSPDSPVDTQYF
DNA: TGCGCCAGCAGCCCGGACTCCCCAGTAGATACGCAGTATTTT
J: TRBJ2-3
size: .
D: .
length: 14
V: TRBV5-1

CDR3: CASSFVGQFF
DNA: TGTGCCAGCAGCTTTGTCGGGCAGTTCTTC
J: TRBJ2-1
size: few
D: .
length: 10
V: TRBV7-2

CDR3: CASSLGQGRNAEAFF
DNA: TGTGCCAGCAGCTTAGGACAGGGTAGGAACGCTGAAGCTTTCTTT
J: TRBJ1-1
size: .
D: TRBD1
length: 15
V: TRBV7-2

CDR3: CASSTKPGLASTDTQYF
DNA: TGTGCCAGCAGTACCAAGCCGGGACTAGCGAGCACAGATACGCAGTATTTT
J: TRBJ2-3
size: .
D: TRBD2
length: 17
V: TRBV27

CDR3: CASSLSGGGSEKLFF
DNA: TGCGCCAGCAGCTTATCAGGGGGAGGTAGCGAAAAACTGTTTTTT
J: TRBJ1-4
size: few
D: TRBD1
length: 15
V: TRBV5-1

CDR3: CASSSPGLVPYEQYF
DNA: TGTGCCAGCAGTTCCCCGGGACTAGTCCCCTACGAGCAGTACTTC
J: TRBJ2-7
size: few
D: TRBD2
length: 15
V: TRBV12-3/TRBV12-4

CDR3: CASSYASGGTDTQYF
DNA: TGTGCCAGCAGCTATGCTAGCGGGGGGACAGATACGCAGTATTTT
J: TRBJ2-3
size: few
D: TRBD2
length: 15
V: TRBV7-9

CDR3: CASSLKVRMLITEAFF
DNA: TGTGCCAGCAGTTTAAAGGTACGGATGCTCATCACTGAAGCTTTCTTT
J: TRBJ1-1
size: few
D: .
length: 16
V: TRBV12-3/TRBV12-4

CDR3: CASSVVSVHTGELFF
DNA: TGTGCCAGCAGCGTAGTCAGCGTACACACCGGGGAGCTGTTTTTT
J: TRBJ2-2
size: .
D: .
length: 15
V: TRBV9

CDR3: CASSLVSAGYNEQFF
DNA: TGCGCCAGCAGCTTGGTTTCGGCGGGCTACAATGAGCAGTTCTTC
J: TRBJ2-1
size: .
D: .
length: 15
V: TRBV5-1

CDR3: CASSQGAGGAPYNEQYF
DNA: TGCGCCAGCAGCCAAGGCGCGGGGGGCGCCCCCTACAATGAGCAGTACTTC
J: TRBJ2-7
size: once
D: TRBD2
length: 17
V: TRBV4-1

CDR3: CSARTSGGASYEQYF
DNA: TGCAGTGCTAGAACTAGCGGGGGTGCATCCTACGAGCAGTACTTC
J: TRBJ2-7
size: .
D: TRBD2
length: 15
V: TRBV20-1

CDR3: CASGSSGRSGELFF
DNA: TGTGCCAGCGGTTCTAGCGGGAGGTCCGGGGAGCTGTTTTTT
J: TRBJ2-2
size: few
D: TRBD2
length: 14
V: TRBV12-3/TRBV12-4

CDR3: CASSLQSLGGFLEQFF
DNA: TGCGCCAGCAGCCTGCAGAGCCTCGGTGGCTTCCTTGAGCAGTTCTTC
J: TRBJ2-1
size: many
D: .
length: 16
V: TRBV5-1

CDR3: CASGNRGELTYNEQFF
DNA: TGTGCCAGCGGGAACAGGGGGGAGCTCACCTACAATGAGCAGTTCTTC
J: TRBJ2-1
size: .
D: TRBD1
length: 16
V: TRBV2

CDR3: CASSPRGVGLLGEKLFF
DNA: TGTGCCAGCAGTCCTCGCGGGGTGGGATTATTAGGGGAAAAACTGTTTTTT
J: TRBJ1-4
size: .
D: .
length: 17
V: TRBV27

CDR3: CSGGFKTRHYF
DNA: TGCAGCGGGGGCTTCAAAACCAGGCACTACTTC
J: TRBJ2-5
size: .
D: .
length: 11
V: TRBV29-1

CDR3: CSARDLGQGRDTQYF
DNA: TGCAGTGCTAGAGATCTTGGACAGGGACGGGATACGCAGTATTTT
J: TRBJ2-3
size: few
D: TRBD1
length: 15
V: TRBV20-1

CDR3: CASSSDLYSNQPQHF
DNA: TGTGCCAGCAGCTCCGACCTTTATAGCAATCAGCCCCAGCATTTT
J: TRBJ1-5
size: few
D: .
length: 15
V: TRBV5-5

CDR3: CSARRRELSYNEQFF
DNA: TGCAGTGCTAGACGGCGGGAGCTCTCCTACAATGAGCAGTTCTTC
J: TRBJ2-1
size: few
D: TRBD2
length: 15
V: TRBV20-1

CDR3: CASSLFKRRATYEQYF
DNA: TGTGCCAGCAGCCTATTCAAAAGGAGGGCGACCTACGAGCAGTACTTC
J: TRBJ2-7
size: .
D: .
length: 16
V: TRBV13

CDR3: CASSLPPGETQYF
DNA: TGTGCCAGCAGCTTGCCTCCTGGGGAGACCCAGTACTTC
J: TRBJ2-5
size: many
D: .
length: 13
V: TRBV13

CDR3: CSAQGPRRTDTQYF
DNA: TGCAGTGCTCAGGGGCCGCGTAGGACAGATACGCAGTATTTT
J: TRBJ2-3
size: few
D: .
length: 14
V: TRBV20-1

CDR3: CASSEGLNPDTQYF
DNA: TGTGCCAGCAGCGAGGGGTTAAACCCAGATACGCAGTATTTT
J: TRBJ2-3
size: .
D: .
length: 14
V: TRBV9

CDR3: CASSQDSSGVKVTQYF
DNA: TGTGCCAGCAGCCAAGATTCGAGCGGGGTAAAGGTTACGCAGTATTTT
J: TRBJ2-3
size: .
D: TRBD2
length: 16
V: TRBV4-2

CDR3: CASRADPTQYF
DNA: TGTGCCAGCAGGGCGGACCCCACGCAGTATTTT
J: TRBJ2-3
size: .
D: .
length: 11
V: TRBV2

CDR3: CASSSQRGPAYEQYF
DNA: TGTGCCAGCAGTTCCCAGCGGGGGCCTGCCTACGAGCAGTACTTC
J: TRBJ2-7
size: few
D: TRBD2
length: 15
V: TRBV12-3/TRBV12-4

CDR3: CSANTGTSNEQFF
DNA: TGCAGTGCCAATACCGGGACTAGCAATGAGCAGTTCTTC
J: TRBJ2-1
size: once
D: TRBD2
length: 13
V: TRBV20-1

CDR3: CAIRTGGRADTQYF
DNA: TGTGCCATCAGGACAGGGGGTCGAGCAGATACGCAGTATTTT
J: TRBJ2-3
size: many
D: TRBD1
length: 14
V: TRBV10-3

CDR3: CASSRETGGYEQYF
DNA: TGTGCCAGCAGTCGTGAGACAGGGGGCTACGAGCAGTACTTC
J: TRBJ2-7
size: .
D: TRBD1
length: 14
V: TRBV12-3/TRBV12-4

CDR3: CASSYSGRSDTQYF
DNA: TGTGCCAGCAGTTACTCGGGACGGTCGGATACGCAGTATTTT
J: TRBJ2-3
size: .
D: .
length: 14
V: TRBV6-2/TRBV6-3

CDR3: CAISESLAGSSYEQYF
DNA: TGTGCCATCAGTGAAAGTCTAGCGGGCAGCTCCTACGAGCAGTACTTC
J: TRBJ2-7
size: .
D: TRBD2
length: 16
V: TRBV10-3

CDR3: CASSQTNTGANVLTF
DNA: TGTGCCAGCAGCCAAACGAATACCGGGGCCAACGTCCTGACTTTC
J: TRBJ2-6
size: few
D: .
length: 15
V: TRBV7-6

CDR3: CSGTSGKGNEQFF
DNA: TGCAGCGGGACTAGCGGGAAGGGCAATGAGCAGTTCTTC
J: TRBJ2-1
size: .
D: TRBD2
length: 13
V: TRBV29-1

CDR3: CASSFPRLPDTQYF
DNA: TGTGCCAGCAGTTTTCCTAGACTCCCAGATACGCAGTATTTT
J: TRBJ2-3
size: .
D: .
length: 14
V: TRBV27

CDR3: CATGQGGGYTF
DNA: TGTGCCACCGGACAGGGAGGGGGCTACACCTTC
J: TRBJ1-2
size: .
D: TRBD1
length: 11
V: TRBV6-2/TRBV6-3

CDR3: CASSPTEQETQYF
DNA: TGTGCCAGCAGCCCGACGGAACAAGAGACCCAGTACTTC
J: TRBJ2-5
size: few
D: .
length: 13
V: TRBV7-2

CDR3: CSAYEGATDTQYF
DNA: TGCAGTGCCTACGAAGGGGCCACAGATACGCAGTATTTT
J: TRBJ2-3
size: few
D: .
length: 13
V: TRBV20-1

CDR3: CASRYREDLISPLHF
DNA: TGTGCCAGCAGGTACAGGGAGGACTTAATTTCACCCCTCCACTTT
J: TRBJ1-6
size: few
D: .
length: 15
V: TRBV6-4

CDR3: CASSLRPHSMNTEAFF
DNA: TGTGCCAGCAGTTTACGGCCCCACTCCATGAACACTGAAGCTTTCTTT
J: TRBJ1-1
size: few
D: .
length: 16
V: TRBV27

CDR3: CASRTTGNSPLHF
DNA: TGTGCCAGCAGAACCACAGGGAATTCACCCCTCCACTTT
J: TRBJ1-6
size: few
D: .
length: 13
V: TRBV4-2

CDR3: CASSYPPRPGGPYEQYF
DNA: TGTGCCAGCAGTTACCCACCTCGCCCGGGAGGGCCCTACGAGCAGTACTTC
J: TRBJ2-7
size: few
D: TRBD2
length: 17
V: TRBV6-5